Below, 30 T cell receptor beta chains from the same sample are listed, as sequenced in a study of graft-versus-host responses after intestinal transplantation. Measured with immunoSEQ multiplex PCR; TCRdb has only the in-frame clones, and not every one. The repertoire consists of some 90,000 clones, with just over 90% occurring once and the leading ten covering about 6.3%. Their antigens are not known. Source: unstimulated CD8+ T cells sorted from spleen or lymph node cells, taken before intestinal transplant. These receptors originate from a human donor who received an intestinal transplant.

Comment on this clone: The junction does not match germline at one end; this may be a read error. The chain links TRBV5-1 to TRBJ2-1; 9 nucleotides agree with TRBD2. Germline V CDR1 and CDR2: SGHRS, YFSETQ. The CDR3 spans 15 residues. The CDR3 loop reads CASSDSGGAYSEQFF. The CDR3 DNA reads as TGCGCCAGCAGCGATAGCGGGGGCGCCTACAGTGAGCAGTTCTTC.

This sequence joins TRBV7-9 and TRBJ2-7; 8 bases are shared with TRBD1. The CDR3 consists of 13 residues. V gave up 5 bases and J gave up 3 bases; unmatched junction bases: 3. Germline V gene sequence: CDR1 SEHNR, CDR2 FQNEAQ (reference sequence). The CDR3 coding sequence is TGTGCCAGCAGCCACGGGACAGGCTACGAGCAGTACTTC. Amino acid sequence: CASSHGTGYEQYF. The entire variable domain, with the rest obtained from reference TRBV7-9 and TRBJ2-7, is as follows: DTGVSQNPRHKITKRGQNVTFRCDPISEHNRLYWYRQTLGQGPEFLTYFQNEAQLEKSRLLSDRFSAERPKGSFSTLEIQRTEQGDSAMYLCASSHGTGYEQYFGPGTRLTVT.

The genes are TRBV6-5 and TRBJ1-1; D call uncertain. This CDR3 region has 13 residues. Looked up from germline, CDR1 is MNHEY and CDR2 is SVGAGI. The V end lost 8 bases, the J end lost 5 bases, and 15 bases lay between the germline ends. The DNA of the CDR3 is TGTGCCAGCGGACTCCCGGGGATTACTGAAGCTTTCTTT. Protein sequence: CASGLPGITEAFF.

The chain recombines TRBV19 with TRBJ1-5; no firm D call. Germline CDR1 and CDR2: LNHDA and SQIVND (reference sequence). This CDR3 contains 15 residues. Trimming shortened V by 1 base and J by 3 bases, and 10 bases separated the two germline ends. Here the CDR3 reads CASSIVGTINQPQHF. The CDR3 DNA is TGTGCCAGTAGTATAGTTGGTACTATCAATCAGCCCCAGCATTTT.

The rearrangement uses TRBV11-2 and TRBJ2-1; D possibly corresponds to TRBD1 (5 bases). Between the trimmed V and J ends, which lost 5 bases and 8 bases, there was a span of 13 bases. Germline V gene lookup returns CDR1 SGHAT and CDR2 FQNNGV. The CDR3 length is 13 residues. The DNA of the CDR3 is TGTGCCAGCAGCCCAGGGCCCGGCGATGAGCAGTTCTTC. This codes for CASSPGPGDEQFF.

In DNA, the CDR3 is TGCGCCAGCAGTGAAATCTACGAGCAGTACTTC. The encoded protein is CASSEIYEQYF. The chain is built from TRBV10-2 and TRBJ2-7; D is uncertain. Germline-derived CDR1 and CDR2 are WSHSY and SAAADI. The CDR3 loop spans 11 amino acids. V was shortened by 3 bases and J by 3 bases, with 3 bases between the two germline ends.

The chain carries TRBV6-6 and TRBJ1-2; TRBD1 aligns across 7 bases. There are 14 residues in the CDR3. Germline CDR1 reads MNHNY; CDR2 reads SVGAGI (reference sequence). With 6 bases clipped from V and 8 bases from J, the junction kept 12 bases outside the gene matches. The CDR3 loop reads CASSASQGLEGYTF. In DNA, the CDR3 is TGTGCCAGCAGCGCTTCACAGGGGTTAGAGGGCTACACCTTC.

CDR3 nucleotides: TGCGCCAGCAGCCAAGTTATGGCTCAGCCCCAGCATTTT. This codes for CASSQVMAQPQHF. The rearrangement joins TRBV4-1 to TRBJ1-5; D call uncertain. The CDR3 length is 13 residues. V was clipped by 1 base and J by 6 bases, with 7 bases between them. Germline lookup yields CDR1 MGHRA and CDR2 YSYEKL.

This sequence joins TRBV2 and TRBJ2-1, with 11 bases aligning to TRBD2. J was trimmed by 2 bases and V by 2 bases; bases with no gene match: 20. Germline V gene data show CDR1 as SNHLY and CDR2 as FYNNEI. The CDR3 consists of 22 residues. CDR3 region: CASSEYIVEVAGGPLAYNEQFF. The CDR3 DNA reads TGTGCCAGCAGTGAATATATTGTCGAAGTAGCGGGAGGGCCATTGGCCTACAATGAGCAGTTCTTC.

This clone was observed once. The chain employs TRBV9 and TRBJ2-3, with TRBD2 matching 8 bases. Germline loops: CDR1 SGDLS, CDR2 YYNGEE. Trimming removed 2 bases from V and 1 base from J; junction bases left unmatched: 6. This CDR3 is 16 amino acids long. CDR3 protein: CASSVRHGGGTDTQYF. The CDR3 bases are TGTGCCAGCAGCGTCAGACACGGGGGGGGCACAGATACGCAGTATTTT. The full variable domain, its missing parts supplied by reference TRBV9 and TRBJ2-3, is DSGVTQTPKHLITATGQRVTLRCSPRSGDLSVYWYQQSLDQGLQFLIQYYNGEERAKGNILERFSAQQFPDLHSELNLSSLELGDSALYFCASSVRHGGGTDTQYFGPGTRLTVL.

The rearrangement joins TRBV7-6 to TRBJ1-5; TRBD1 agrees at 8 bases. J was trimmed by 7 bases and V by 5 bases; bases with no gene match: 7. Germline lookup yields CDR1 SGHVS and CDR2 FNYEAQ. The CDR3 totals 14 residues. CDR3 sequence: CASSPGQGEQPQHF. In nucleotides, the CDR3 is TGTGCCAGCAGCCCCGGACAGGGAGAACAGCCCCAGCATTTT.

The CDR3 DNA reads as TGTGCCATCAGTGAAACAGGGGGGATTATATATGGCTACACCTTC. It specifies CAISETGGIIYGYTF. This chain connects TRBV10-3 to TRBJ1-2, with 8 bases that match TRBD1. CDR1 is ENHRY, CDR2 SYGVKD, per germline. V shed 3 bases, J shed 5 bases, and the junction held 8 bases outside the gene matches. CDR3 size: 15 residues.

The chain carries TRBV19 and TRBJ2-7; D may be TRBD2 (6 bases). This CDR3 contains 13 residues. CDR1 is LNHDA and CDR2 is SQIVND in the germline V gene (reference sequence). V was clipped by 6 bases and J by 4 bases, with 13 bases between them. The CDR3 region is CASSPGLFYEQYF. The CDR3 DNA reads TGTGCCAGTAGCCCCGGACTATTTTACGAGCAGTACTTC.

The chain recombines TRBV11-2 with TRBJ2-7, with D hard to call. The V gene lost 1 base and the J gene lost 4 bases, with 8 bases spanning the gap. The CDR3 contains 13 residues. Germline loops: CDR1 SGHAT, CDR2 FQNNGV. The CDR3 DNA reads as TGTGCCAGCAGCTTAGCCCAGACATACGAGCAGTACTTC. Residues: CASSLAQTYEQYF.

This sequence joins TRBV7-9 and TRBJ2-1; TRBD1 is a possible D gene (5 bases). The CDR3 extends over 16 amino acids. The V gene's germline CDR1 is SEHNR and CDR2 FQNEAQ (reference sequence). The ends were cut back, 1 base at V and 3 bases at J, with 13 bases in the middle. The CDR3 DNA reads TGTGCCAGCAGCTTAGTAGGGGTGTTGGACTACAATGAGCAGTTCTTC. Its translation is CASSLVGVLDYNEQFF.

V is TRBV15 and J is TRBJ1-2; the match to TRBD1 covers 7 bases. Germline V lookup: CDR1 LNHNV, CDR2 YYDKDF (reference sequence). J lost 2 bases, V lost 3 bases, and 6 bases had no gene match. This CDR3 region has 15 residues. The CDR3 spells CATSSNRGLNYGYTF. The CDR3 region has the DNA TGTGCCACCAGCAGTAACAGGGGCCTAAACTATGGCTACACCTTC.

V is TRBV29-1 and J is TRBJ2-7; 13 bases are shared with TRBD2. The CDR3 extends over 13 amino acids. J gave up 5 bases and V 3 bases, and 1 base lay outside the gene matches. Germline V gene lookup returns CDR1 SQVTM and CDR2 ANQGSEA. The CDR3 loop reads CSVDGTSGNEQYF. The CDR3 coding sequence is TGCAGCGTTGATGGGACTAGCGGGAACGAGCAGTACTTC.

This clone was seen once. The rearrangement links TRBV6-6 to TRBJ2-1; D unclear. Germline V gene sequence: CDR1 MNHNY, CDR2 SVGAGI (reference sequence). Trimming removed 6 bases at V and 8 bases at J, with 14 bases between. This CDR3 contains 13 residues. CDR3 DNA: TGTGCCAGCAGCCCCTGGGGTGGCGATGAGCAGTTCTTC. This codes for CASSPWGGDEQFF.

CDR3 DNA sequence: TGTGCCAGCAGTCCCGGGACTCCGGCGGAGACCCAGTACTTC. Protein sequence: CASSPGTPAETQYF. The chain has TRBV9 and TRBJ2-5; possibly TRBD2 for D (6 bases). CDR1 is SGDLS, CDR2 YYNGEE, per germline. V was clipped by 5 bases and J by 5 bases, with 16 bases between them. The CDR3 extends over 14 amino acids.

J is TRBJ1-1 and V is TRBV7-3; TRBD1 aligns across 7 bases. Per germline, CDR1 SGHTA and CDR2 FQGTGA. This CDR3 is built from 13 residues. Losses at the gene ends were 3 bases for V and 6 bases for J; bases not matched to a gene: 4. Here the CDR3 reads CASSLTQGAEAFF. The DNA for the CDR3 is TGTGCCAGCAGCTTGACCCAGGGGGCTGAAGCTTTCTTT.

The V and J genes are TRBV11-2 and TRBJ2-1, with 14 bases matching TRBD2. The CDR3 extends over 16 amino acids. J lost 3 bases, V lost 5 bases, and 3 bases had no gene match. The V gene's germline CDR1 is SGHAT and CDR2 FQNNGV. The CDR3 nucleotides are TGTGCCAGCAGCCCCGGGACTAGCGGGGGCTACAATGAGCAGTTCTTC. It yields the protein CASSPGTSGGYNEQFF. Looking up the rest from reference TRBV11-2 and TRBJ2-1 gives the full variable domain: EAGVAQSPRYKIIEKRQSVAFWCNPISGHATLYWYQQILGQGPKLLIQFQNNGVVDDSQLPKDRFSAERLKGVDSTLKIQPAKLEDSAVYLCASSPGTSGGYNEQFFGPGTRLTVL.

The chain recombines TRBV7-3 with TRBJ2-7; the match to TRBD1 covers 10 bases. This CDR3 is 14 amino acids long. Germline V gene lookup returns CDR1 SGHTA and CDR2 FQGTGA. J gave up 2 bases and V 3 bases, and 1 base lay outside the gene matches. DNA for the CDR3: TGTGCCAGCAGCTTGACAGGGGGCGCCTACGAGCAGTACTTC. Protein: CASSLTGGAYEQYF.

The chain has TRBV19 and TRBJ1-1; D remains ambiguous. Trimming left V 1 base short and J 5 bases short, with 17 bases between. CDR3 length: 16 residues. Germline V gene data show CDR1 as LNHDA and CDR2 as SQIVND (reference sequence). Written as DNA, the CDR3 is TGTGCCAGTAGTATAGGTGGCTACACGATTGGAACTGAAGCTTTCTTT. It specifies CASSIGGYTIGTEAFF. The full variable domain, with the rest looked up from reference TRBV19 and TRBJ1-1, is DGGITQSPKYLFRKEGQNVTLSCEQNLNHDAMYWYRQDPGQGLRLIYYSQIVNDFQKGDIAEGYSVSREKKESFPLTVTSAQKNPTAFYLCASSIGGYTIGTEAFFGQGTRLTVV.

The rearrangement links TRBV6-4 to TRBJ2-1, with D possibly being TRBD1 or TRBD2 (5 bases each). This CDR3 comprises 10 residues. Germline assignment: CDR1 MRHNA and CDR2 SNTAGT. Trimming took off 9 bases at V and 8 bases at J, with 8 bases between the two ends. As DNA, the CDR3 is TGTGCCAGACCGGGACATGAGCAGTTCTTC. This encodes CARPGHEQFF.

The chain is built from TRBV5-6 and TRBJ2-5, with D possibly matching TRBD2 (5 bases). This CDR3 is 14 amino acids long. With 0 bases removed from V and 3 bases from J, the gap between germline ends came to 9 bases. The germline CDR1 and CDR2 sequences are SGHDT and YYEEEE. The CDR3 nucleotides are TGTGCCAGCAGCTTGGGAACGGGGAAAGAGACCCAGTACTTC. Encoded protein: CASSLGTGKETQYF.

CDR3 sequence: CASSTGWDSYEQYF. The CDR3 DNA reads TGTGCCAGCAGCACCGGGTGGGACTCCTACGAGCAGTACTTC. J is TRBJ2-7 and V is TRBV6-5; D is ambiguous. Trimming left V 6 bases short and J 0 bases short, with 12 bases between. The CDR3 runs to 14 residues. Germline-derived CDR1 and CDR2 are MNHEY and SVGAGI.

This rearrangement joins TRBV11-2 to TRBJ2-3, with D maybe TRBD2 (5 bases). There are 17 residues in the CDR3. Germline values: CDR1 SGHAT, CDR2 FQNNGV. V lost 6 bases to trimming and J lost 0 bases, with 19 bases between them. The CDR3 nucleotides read TGTGCCAGCAGTTCGGGAAGCCATTTTATAAGCACAGATACGCAGTATTTT. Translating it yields CASSSGSHFISTDTQYF.

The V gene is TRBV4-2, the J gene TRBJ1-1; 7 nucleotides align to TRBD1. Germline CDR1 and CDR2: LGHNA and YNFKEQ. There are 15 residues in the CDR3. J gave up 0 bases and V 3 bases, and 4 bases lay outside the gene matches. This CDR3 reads CASSQMQGVNTEAFF. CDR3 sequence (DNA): TGTGCCAGCAGCCAGATGCAGGGGGTGAACACTGAAGCTTTCTTT.

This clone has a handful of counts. This CDR3 reads CATWTDDTDTQYF. CDR3 in DNA: TGTGCCACCTGGACTGACGACACAGATACGCAGTATTTT. The chain combines TRBV10-3 with TRBJ2-3; TRBD2 might be the D (5 bases). Trimming took 10 bases from V and 2 from J, leaving 13 bases between them. Looked up from germline, CDR1 is ENHRY and CDR2 is SYGVKD. This CDR3 has 13 residues.

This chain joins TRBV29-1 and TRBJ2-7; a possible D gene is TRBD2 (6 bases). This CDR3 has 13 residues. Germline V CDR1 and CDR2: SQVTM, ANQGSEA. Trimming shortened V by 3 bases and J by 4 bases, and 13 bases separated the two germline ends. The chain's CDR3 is CSVDFGRGYEQYF. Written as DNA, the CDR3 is TGCAGCGTTGATTTCGGGAGAGGGTACGAGCAGTACTTC.